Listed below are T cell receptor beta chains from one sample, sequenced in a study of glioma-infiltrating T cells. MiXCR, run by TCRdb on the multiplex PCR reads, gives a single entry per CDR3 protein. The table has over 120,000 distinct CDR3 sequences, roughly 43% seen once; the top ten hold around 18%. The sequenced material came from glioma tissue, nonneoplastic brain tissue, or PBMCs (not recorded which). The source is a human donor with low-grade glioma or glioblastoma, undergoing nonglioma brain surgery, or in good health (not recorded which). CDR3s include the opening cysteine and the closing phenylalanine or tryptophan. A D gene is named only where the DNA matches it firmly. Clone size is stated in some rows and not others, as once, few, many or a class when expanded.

cdr3_aa: CASSQGISTDTQYF; cdr3_nt: TGTGCCAGCAGCCAGGGAATAAGCACAGATACGCAGTATTTT; v_call: TRBV14; j_call: TRBJ2-3; d_call: .; clone_size: .
cdr3_aa: CASSQDWLEGDTQYF; cdr3_nt: TGCGCCAGCAGCCAAGACTGGCTAGAGGGAGATACGCAGTATTTT; v_call: TRBV4-1; j_call: TRBJ2-3; d_call: .; clone_size: .
cdr3_aa: CASSFSETVNTEAFF; cdr3_nt: TGTGCCAGCAGTTTTTCCGAGACAGTTAACACTGAAGCTTTCTTT; v_call: TRBV12-3/TRBV12-4; j_call: TRBJ1-1; d_call: .; clone_size: .
cdr3_aa: CASSSAGSGTEAFF; cdr3_nt: TGTGCCAGCAGTTCCGCAGGGTCCGGCACTGAAGCTTTCTTT; v_call: TRBV6-2/TRBV6-3; j_call: TRBJ1-1; d_call: .; clone_size: many
cdr3_aa: CASSFETEVAEAFF; cdr3_nt: TGTGCCAGCAGTTTTGAGACAGAGGTCGCTGAAGCTTTCTTT; v_call: TRBV12-3/TRBV12-4; j_call: TRBJ1-1; d_call: .; clone_size: .
cdr3_aa: CSAPLAGKTYEQYF; cdr3_nt: TGCAGTGCGCCACTAGCGGGTAAAACCTACGAGCAGTACTTC; v_call: TRBV20-1; j_call: TRBJ2-7; d_call: TRBD2; clone_size: .
cdr3_aa: CASSQGIYEQYF; cdr3_nt: TGTGCCAGCAGCCAAGGGATCTACGAGCAGTACTTC; v_call: TRBV12-3/TRBV12-4; j_call: TRBJ2-7; d_call: .; clone_size: .
cdr3_aa: CASSLGSSGDEQFF; cdr3_nt: TGTGCCAGCAGCCTTGGGTCGTCTGGCGATGAGCAGTTCTTC; v_call: TRBV7-9; j_call: TRBJ2-1; d_call: .; clone_size: .
cdr3_aa: CASSPTESGELFF; cdr3_nt: TGTGCCAGCAGTCCTACCGAGTCCGGGGAGCTGTTTTTT; v_call: TRBV6-1; j_call: TRBJ2-2; d_call: .; clone_size: many
cdr3_aa: CASSLGWVGAFF; cdr3_nt: TGTGCCAGCAGCCTAGGTTGGGTTGGAGCTTTCTTT; v_call: TRBV7-9; j_call: TRBJ1-1; d_call: .; clone_size: .
cdr3_aa: CSAPGLNTEAFF; cdr3_nt: TGCAGTGCCCCGGGTCTGAACACTGAAGCTTTCTTT; v_call: TRBV20-1; j_call: TRBJ1-1; d_call: .; clone_size: many
cdr3_aa: CASKDRGGSTDTQYF; cdr3_nt: TGTGCCAGTAAGGACAGGGGAGGTAGCACAGATACGCAGTATTTT; v_call: TRBV19; j_call: TRBJ2-3; d_call: TRBD1; clone_size: .
cdr3_aa: CSARGLAADTQYF; cdr3_nt: TGCAGTGCTAGAGGCCTAGCAGCAGATACGCAGTATTTT; v_call: TRBV20-1; j_call: TRBJ2-3; d_call: .; clone_size: many
cdr3_aa: CASSIHRTEGTEAFF; cdr3_nt: TGTGCCAGCAGTATACACAGGACTGAGGGCACTGAAGCTTTCTTT; v_call: TRBV28; j_call: TRBJ1-1; d_call: .; clone_size: many
cdr3_aa: CASSYSGRLNEQFF; cdr3_nt: TGTGCCAGCAGTTACTCGGGACGTTTAAATGAGCAGTTCTTC; v_call: TRBV6-2/TRBV6-3; j_call: TRBJ2-1; d_call: .; clone_size: few
cdr3_aa: CSASQPGVEQYF; cdr3_nt: TGCAGTGCTTCCCAACCAGGGGTCGAGCAGTACTTC; v_call: TRBV20-1; j_call: TRBJ2-7; d_call: .; clone_size: many
cdr3_aa: CATSRGGGANTEAFF; cdr3_nt: TGTGCCACCAGCAGAGGAGGGGGCGCGAACACTGAAGCTTTCTTT; v_call: TRBV15; j_call: TRBJ1-1; d_call: TRBD1; clone_size: many
cdr3_aa: CASSYGTGVSPLHF; cdr3_nt: TGTGCCAGCAGTTACGGAACAGGCGTGTCACCCCTCCACTTT; v_call: TRBV6-9; j_call: TRBJ1-6; d_call: .; clone_size: once
cdr3_aa: CSRTGVTDTQYF; cdr3_nt: TGCAGTAGGACAGGGGTGACAGATACGCAGTATTTT; v_call: TRBV20-1; j_call: TRBJ2-3; d_call: TRBD1; clone_size: few
cdr3_aa: CASSWGGLHDTQYF; cdr3_nt: TGTGCCAGCAGCTGGGGGGGCCTCCACGATACGCAGTATTTT; v_call: TRBV6-1; j_call: TRBJ2-3; d_call: .; clone_size: few
cdr3_aa: CSVDRGERGYNEQFF; cdr3_nt: TGCAGCGTTGATCGAGGGGAGCGGGGGTACAATGAGCAGTTCTTC; v_call: TRBV29-1; j_call: TRBJ2-1; d_call: TRBD2; clone_size: .
cdr3_aa: CASSSTLYEGSETQYF; cdr3_nt: TGTGCCAGCAGTTCAACCCTATACGAGGGGAGCGAGACCCAGTACTTC; v_call: TRBV27; j_call: TRBJ2-5; d_call: .; clone_size: .
cdr3_aa: CASSQDRQGNQVF; cdr3_nt: TGTGCCAGCAGCCAAGACCGCCAGGGTAATCAGGTTTTT; v_call: TRBV11-2; j_call: TRBJ1-4; d_call: .; clone_size: .
cdr3_aa: CASSRDRGYEQYF; cdr3_nt: TGTGCCAGCAGTCGGGACAGGGGCTACGAGCAGTACTTC; v_call: TRBV6-1; j_call: TRBJ2-7; d_call: TRBD1; clone_size: many
cdr3_aa: CASRQQGARYEQYF; cdr3_nt: TGTGCCAGCAGACAACAGGGGGCGAGGTACGAGCAGTACTTC; v_call: TRBV6-1; j_call: TRBJ2-7; d_call: TRBD1; clone_size: .
cdr3_aa: CASSLVVTSGANVLTF; cdr3_nt: TGTGCCAGCAGCCTGGTGGTGACCTCTGGGGCCAACGTCCTGACTTTC; v_call: TRBV6-2/TRBV6-3; j_call: TRBJ2-6; d_call: .; clone_size: .
cdr3_aa: CAGSPGGPHYGYTF; cdr3_nt: TGTGCCGGCAGCCCCGGGGGACCTCACTATGGCTACACCTTC; v_call: TRBV6-1; j_call: TRBJ1-2; d_call: .; clone_size: .
cdr3_aa: CASSLTDSNQPQHF; cdr3_nt: TGTGCCAGCAGCTTAACAGATAGCAATCAGCCCCAGCATTTT; v_call: TRBV11-2; j_call: TRBJ1-5; d_call: .; clone_size: .